This T cell receptor (beta chain) was profiled in a study of blood T cell repertoires in COVID-19. Looking at the study overall: Material from acute and convalescent COVID-19 was sourced from the United States, Italy and Spain.

During active infection, Seattle patients enrolled and were then monitored through disease. As processed by the authors: The assay estimated nucleated cells by amplifying reference gene primers. The data were produced by immunoSEQ multiplex PCR, yet TCRdb's version contains in-frame clones alone and is incomplete. The V and J calls and clone size come from that table; D and trimming were worked out from the DNA. Of 80,000 or so clones listed, approximately 85% are singletons. The ends lost 4 bases at V and 4 bases at J; junction bases unmatched: 6. This CDR3 has 14 amino acids. Germline values: CDR1 KGHSH, CDR2 LQKENI.

The rearrangement uses TRBV18 and TRBJ2-7, with 8 positions matching TRBD1. This clonotype was sampled from a man in his sixties with COVID-19, enrolled during active disease. Sequencing was carried out using peripheral blood. The CDR3 here is CASSRSGQGYEQYF. CDR3 nucleotide sequence: TGTGCCAGCTCACGTTCAGGACAGGGTTACGAGCAGTACTTC.